This TCR beta chain was captured by sequencing in a study of blood T cell repertoires in COVID-19. Study overall: Sources were T cells, B-cell-depleted T cells, or PBMCs; the material itself was cDNA or gDNA.

Participants had their cohort set by participant-reported clinical history. Original processing methods: The assay estimated nucleated cells by amplifying reference gene primers. Some clones are missing from TCRdb's copy, which holds only in-frame ones; the method was immunoSEQ multiplex PCR. The DNA was the basis for D and trimming; V, J and clone size are from that table. The data hold about 210,000 clones, with about 81% observed a single time. Germline V gene data show CDR1 as SNHLY and CDR2 as FYNNEI. The CDR3 sequence is 14 residues long. Trimming removed 4 bases at V and 6 bases at J, with 16 bases between.

Input material: PBMCs or T cells enriched from blood (not recorded which). The clonotype originates from a man aged 35 to 55 who had recovered from COVID-19. The chain is built from TRBV2 and TRBJ2-7, with a tentative D call TRBD1 (6 bases). The CDR3 reads CASSATGKRGEQYF. CDR3 DNA: TGTGCCAGCAGTGCGACAGGAAAGAGGGGCGAGCAGTACTTC.